This T cell receptor beta chain was recovered during a study of cytomegalovirus exposure and HLA in healthy donors. PCR used 60 Vbeta primers and 13 Jbeta primers. Here immunoSEQ multiplex PCR was the method, and the copy in TCRdb shows in-frame clones only, minus some. The sample shows 90,000 to 120,000 clones, over 75% of them seen only once. Despite likely unrecorded immune exposures, the donors were nominally healthy at the time of sampling. The sequence came from a male donor in good health and CMV-seronegative. The sample comprised PBMCs.

DNA of the CDR3: TGTGCCAGCAGTTATACGGGATACACTGAAGCTTTCTTT. Residues: CASSYTGYTEAFF. The rearrangement links TRBV6-5 to TRBJ1-1; D ambiguous. Per the germline V gene, CDR1 is MNHEY and CDR2 is SVGAGI. Trimming removed 3 bases at V and 3 bases at J, with 8 bases between. The CDR3 totals 13 residues.